The rows below give T cell receptor beta chains drawn from one sample of a study of shared clonotypes between healthy human individuals. TCRdb's copy holds only in-frame clones and misses some; the assay was immunoSEQ multiplex PCR. Of approximately 720,000 clones listed, 55% to 75% are singletons. The sequencing input was memory CD4+ T cells sorted from blood. These receptors were collected from a woman in her 30s in good health. CDR3s include the opening cysteine and the closing phenylalanine or tryptophan. The order of the fields is J gene, clone size, D gene, V gene, CDR3 protein, CDR3 DNA. A D gene is named only where the DNA matches it firmly. For some rows the clone size is stated as once, few or many, or as a class when expanded; others skip it.

TRBJ1-1	NA	TRBD1	TRBV6-1	CASSENGQVNTEAFF	TGTGCCAGCAGTGAGAATGGACAGGTGAACACTGAAGCTTTCTTT
TRBJ2-6	NA	NA	TRBV7-7	CASSPPTPQSRANVLTF	TGTGCCAGCAGCCCACCAACGCCACAAAGTCGGGCCAACGTCCTGACTTTC
TRBJ1-4	few	NA	TRBV5-1	CASSRNREEKLFF	TGCGCCAGCAGCCGAAACAGGGAAGAAAAACTGTTTTTT
TRBJ2-2	NA	TRBD2	TRBV25-1	CASKYETSGTGELFF	TGTGCCAGCAAATACGAGACTAGCGGGACCGGGGAGCTGTTTTTT
TRBJ1-4	NA	TRBD1	TRBV5-1	CASSLGVTGGEKLFF	TGCGCCAGCAGCTTGGGGGTGACAGGGGGAGAAAAACTGTTTTTT
TRBJ1-5	NA	NA	TRBV25-1	CASSENWRHNPSNQPQHF	TGTGCCAGCAGTGAAAATTGGAGACACAATCCTTCCAATCAGCCCCAGCATTTT
TRBJ2-1	few	NA	TRBV6-1	CATKTVLLYNEQFF	TGTGCCACCAAAACAGTTCTCCTCTACAATGAGCAGTTCTTC
TRBJ2-1	NA	NA	TRBV29-1	CSTYLADNNEQFF	TGCAGCACCTACTTAGCGGATAACAATGAGCAGTTCTTC
TRBJ2-1	NA	NA	TRBV6-4	CASSEGSNGREQFF	TGTGCCAGCAGTGAGGGCTCCAACGGCAGGGAGCAGTTCTTC
TRBJ1-1	NA	TRBD1	TRBV7-2	CASSLGQHTEAFF	TGTGCCAGCAGCTTGGGACAGCACACTGAAGCTTTCTTT
TRBJ2-1	NA	TRBD2	TRBV28	CASSLRGRAANEQFF	TGTGCCAGCAGTTTACGAGGGAGGGCTGCTAATGAGCAGTTCTTC
TRBJ2-7	once	NA	TRBV5-1	CASSLGFEGWVEQYF	TGCGCCAGCAGCTTGGGCTTTGAAGGGTGGGTTGAGCAGTACTTC
TRBJ2-3	NA	NA	TRBV9	CASSVVHGDFTDTQYF	TGTGCCAGCAGCGTAGTCCATGGGGACTTCACAGATACGCAGTATTTT
TRBJ1-6	NA	TRBD1	TRBV15	CATSRDPQGDSPLHF	TGTGCCACCAGCAGAGATCCTCAGGGGGATTCACCCCTCCACTTT
TRBJ2-7	few	NA	TRBV19	CASSIGVGVYNEQYF	TGTGCCAGTAGTATAGGTGTGGGGGTCTACAACGAGCAGTACTTC
TRBJ2-1	NA	TRBD1	TRBV5-1	CASSLGQGLDEQFF	TGCGCCAGCAGCTTGGGACAGGGGCTGGATGAGCAGTTCTTC
TRBJ1-3	NA	NA	TRBV28	CASRLPQGSGNTIYF	TGTGCCAGCAGACTCCCTCAGGGTTCTGGAAACACCATATATTTT
TRBJ2-7	NA	TRBD2	TRBV27	CASRPGGRENYEQYF	TGTGCCAGCAGACCGGGGGGACGGGAAAATTACGAGCAGTACTTC
TRBJ2-7	NA	TRBD2	TRBV18	CASSPGGTNPYEQYF	TGTGCCAGCTCACCGGGAGGGACCAATCCCTACGAGCAGTACTTC
TRBJ1-2	NA	NA	TRBV11-2	CASSLGSRDYGYTF	TGTGCCAGCAGCTTGGGATCCAGAGACTATGGCTACACCTTC
TRBJ1-1	few	NA	TRBV5-1	CASSLEGSGNTEAFF	TGCGCCAGCAGCTTGGAAGGGTCGGGAAACACTGAAGCTTTCTTT
TRBJ1-2	NA	TRBD1	TRBV2	CASNLQGANYGYTF	TGTGCCAGCAACCTACAGGGGGCTAACTATGGCTACACCTTC
TRBJ1-3	NA	NA	TRBV30	CAWSVTSSGNTIYF	TGTGCCTGGAGTGTAACATCCTCTGGAAACACCATATATTTT
TRBJ1-4	few	NA	TRBV4-2	CASSQDEQPEKLFF	TGTGCCAGCAGCCAAGACGAACAGCCCGAAAAACTGTTTTTT
TRBJ2-5	NA	NA	TRBV4-1	CASREGWGGLGETQYF	TGCGCCAGCCGTGAAGGGTGGGGCGGTTTGGGAGAGACCCAGTACTTC
TRBJ1-4	NA	TRBD1	TRBV19	CASSTQGAGEKLFF	TGTGCCAGTAGTACTCAGGGGGCAGGAGAAAAACTGTTTTTT
TRBJ1-2	many	NA	TRBV5-4	CASSLYSVRNYGYTF	TGTGCCAGCAGCTTGTATAGCGTCAGAAACTATGGCTACACCTTC
TRBJ1-2	NA	NA	TRBV2	CASSVGVYYGYTF	TGTGCCAGCAGTGTAGGGGTCTACTATGGCTACACCTTC
TRBJ2-1	NA	NA	TRBV29-1	CSVGGRVSYNEQFF	TGCAGCGTTGGGGGCAGGGTATCCTACAATGAGCAGTTCTTC
TRBJ1-5	few	TRBD1	TRBV7-2	CASSRPGQGQPQHF	TGTGCCAGCAGCCGGCCGGGACAGGGCCAGCCCCAGCATTTT
TRBJ2-5	NA	TRBD1	TRBV5-4	CASSNSGTGGETQYF	TGTGCCAGCAGCAACTCCGGGACAGGTGGCGAGACCCAGTACTTC